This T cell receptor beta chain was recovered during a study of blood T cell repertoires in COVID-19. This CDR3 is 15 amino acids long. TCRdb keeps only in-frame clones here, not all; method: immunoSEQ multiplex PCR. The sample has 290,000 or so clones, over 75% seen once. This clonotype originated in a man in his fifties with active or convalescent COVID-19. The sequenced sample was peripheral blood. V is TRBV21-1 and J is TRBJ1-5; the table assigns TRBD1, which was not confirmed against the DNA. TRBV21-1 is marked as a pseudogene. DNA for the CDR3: TGTGCCAGCAGCAAAGTGACAGGTAGCAATCAGCCCCAGCATTTT. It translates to CASSKVTGSNQPQHF.